Following are 15 T cell receptor beta chains from one sample sequenced in a study of PD-L1 blockade in urothelial cancer (dated by TCRdb to about 2017). Explained via the paper, the time point label denotes: pretreatment peripheral blood. Receptor libraries were prepared by the immunoSEQ multiplex PCR assay. As stored in TCRdb, this immuneACCESS dataset retains in-frame rearrangements with V and J assigned. A fraction of the clones does not appear; measured against another copy, unresolved V genes explain less than half of the discrepancy, and the remainder lacks a known reason. The sample has roughly 56,000 clones on record, 85% to 90% of them singletons. The top ten constitute approximately 23% of the sample. This material consisted of PBMCs, taken around atezolizumab (anti-PD-L1) treatment. The source is a man in his sixties with urothelial cancer.

The chain combines TRBV6-1 with TRBJ2-1; TRBD2 agrees at 9 bases. Losses at the gene ends were 7 bases for V and 5 bases for J; bases not matched to a gene: 3. Germline CDR1 MNHNS, CDR2 SASEGT. There are 13 residues in the CDR3. CDR3 coding DNA: TGTGCCAGCAAGGGACTAGCAGACAATGAGCAGTTCTTC. Its protein is CASKGLADNEQFF.

A few counts support this clone. This chain joins TRBV5-4 and TRBJ2-2; 7 bases align to TRBD2. The germline V gene encodes CDR1 SGHNT and CDR2 YYREEE (reference sequence). J lost 0 bases, V lost 0 bases, and 2 bases had no gene match. The CDR3 runs 16 residues. CDR3 in DNA: TGTGCCAGCAGCTTGGCGGGGGGATCGAACACCGGGGAGCTGTTTTTT. Translating it yields CASSLAGGSNTGELFF.

The V gene is TRBV6-5, the J gene TRBJ1-6; 7 bases agree with TRBD1. After removal of 1 base from V and 10 bases from J, the junction contained 10 bases not matched to a gene. The CDR3 spans 16 residues. Germline V gives CDR1 MNHEY, CDR2 SVGAGI. CDR3 DNA: TGTGCCAGCAGTTACTACCTGACAGGGAAAAACTCACCCCTCCACTTT. This translates into CASSYYLTGKNSPLHF.

Only one count was recorded for this clone. The chain has TRBV19 and TRBJ2-7; 7 nucleotides match TRBD1. The V gene's germline CDR1 is LNHDA and CDR2 SQIVND (reference sequence). This CDR3 comprises 15 residues. The ends lost 1 base at V and 5 bases at J; junction bases unmatched: 8. CDR3 residues: CASSIGGRGNDEQYF. Here the CDR3 DNA reads TGTGCCAGTAGTATAGGGGGCAGGGGGAACGACGAGCAGTACTTC.

The chain uses TRBV28 and TRBJ1-3; tentative D call: TRBD1 (5 bases). V shed 4 bases and J shed 0 bases, with 10 bases lying between them. The CDR3 covers 15 residues. The germline CDR1 and CDR2 sequences are MDHEN and SYDVKM. The CDR3 is CASSSTASSGNTIYF. The CDR3 DNA reads TGTGCCAGCAGTTCGACAGCGTCCTCTGGAAACACCATATATTTT. The variable domain in full, completed from reference TRBV28 and TRBJ1-3, reads DVKVTQSSRYLVKRTGEKVFLECVQDMDHENMFWYRQDPGLGLRLIYFSYDVKMKEKGDIPEGYSVSREKKERFSLILESASTNQTSMYLCASSSTASSGNTIYFGEGSWLTVV.

This sequence joins TRBV5-8 and TRBJ1-2, with D possibly matching TRBD1 (5 bases). This CDR3 contains 15 residues. CDR1 SGHTS and CDR2 YDEGEE come from the germline V gene. V was trimmed by 4 bases and J by 4 bases, leaving 17 bases between them. The CDR3 region is CASSQGGVFTYGYTF. The CDR3 nucleotides are TGTGCCAGCAGCCAGGGCGGGGTATTTACCTATGGCTACACCTTC.

This chain uses TRBV5-8 with TRBJ1-3; 8 nucleotides align to TRBD1. V lost 6 bases to trimming and J lost 0 bases; unmatched junction nucleotides: 14. This CDR3 is built from 18 residues. From germline, CDR1 is SGHTS and CDR2 YDEGEE. The CDR3 DNA follows: TGTGCCAGCAAGGCCCGGTCAGGGGGCCTTCTCTCTGGAAACACCATATATTTT. Its translation is CASKARSGGLLSGNTIYF.

The chain employs TRBV7-3 and TRBJ2-5; 7 bases map to TRBD1. Germline CDR1 and CDR2: SGHTA and FQGTGA. This CDR3 region has 19 residues. The J segment lost 5 bases and the V segment lost 2 bases, leaving 20 bases of the junction unmatched. The CDR3 DNA reads TGTGCCAGCAGCTTACCCTTGACAGGGAAGGTACGTTTTAAGGAGACCCAGTACTTC. Encoded protein: CASSLPLTGKVRFKETQYF.

The rearrangement joins TRBV6-5 to TRBJ1-2; D is undetermined. V lost 6 bases, J lost 5 bases, and 16 bases lay in between. The CDR3 covers 14 residues. Germline loops: CDR1 MNHEY, CDR2 SVGAGI. Here the CDR3 reads CASSYNSDLYGYTF. CDR3 sequence (DNA): TGTGCCAGCAGCTACAACAGTGACCTATATGGCTACACCTTC.

The J gene is TRBJ2-7, the V gene TRBV7-8, with 9 bases lining up with TRBD1. Germline trimming cut 0 bases from V and 6 bases from J; bases unmatched to any gene: 6. Germline CDR1 and CDR2: SGHVS and FQNEAQ. The CDR3 contains 15 residues. The CDR3 protein is CASSLADRGPVEQYF. DNA of the CDR3: TGTGCCAGCAGCTTAGCGGACAGGGGTCCAGTCGAGCAGTACTTC.

This clone turned up a few times. The rearrangement joins TRBV19 to TRBJ1-2, with D unclear. V was trimmed by 7 bases and J by 4 bases, leaving 16 bases between them. Germline assignment: CDR1 LNHDA and CDR2 SQIVND (reference sequence). This CDR3 has 14 residues. The CDR3 nucleotides are TGTGCCAGTAACCCCCGGAGCGAAGCCTATGGCTACACCTTC. Its protein product is CASNPRSEAYGYTF. Looking up the rest from reference TRBV19 and TRBJ1-2 gives the full variable domain: DGGITQSPKYLFRKEGQNVTLSCEQNLNHDAMYWYRQDPGQGLRLIYYSQIVNDFQKGDIAEGYSVSREKKESFPLTVTSAQKNPTAFYLCASNPRSEAYGYTFGSGTRLTVV.

This chain links TRBV5-5 with TRBJ2-7; D call uncertain. The germline V and J ends were trimmed by 0 bases and 2 bases, with 9 bases remaining between them. The CDR3 sequence is 14 residues long. CDR1 and CDR2 from the germline V gene are SGHKS and YYEKEE (reference sequence). CDR3 protein: CASSLESVTYEQYF. The CDR3 DNA reads TGTGCCAGCAGCTTGGAAAGCGTTACCTACGAGCAGTACTTC.

The V and J genes are TRBV5-1 and TRBJ2-1; possible D gene TRBD2, 5 bases. CDR3 size: 16 residues. Germline assignment: CDR1 SGHRS and CDR2 YFSETQ. Trimming stripped 4 bases from V and 1 base from J, with 15 bases between. The CDR3 here is CASSATLVSSYNEQFF. The CDR3 coding sequence is TGCGCCAGCAGCGCGACACTAGTTTCGTCCTACAATGAGCAGTTCTTC. The whole variable domain, remainder taken from reference TRBV5-1 and TRBJ2-1, is KAGVTQTPRYLIKTRGQQVTLSCSPISGHRSVSWYQQTPGQGLQFLFEYFSETQRNKGNFPGRFSGRQFSNSRSEMNVSTLELGDSALYLCASSATLVSSYNEQFFGPGTRLTVL.

V gene TRBV6-1 combines with J gene TRBJ1-4; D not resolved. The CDR3 loop spans 16 amino acids. Per germline, CDR1 MNHNS and CDR2 SASEGT. V was trimmed by 4 bases and J by 3 bases, leaving 15 bases between them. CDR3 sequence: CASSASGRLANEKLFF. The CDR3 DNA reads as TGTGCCAGCAGTGCTTCGGGAAGATTAGCTAATGAAAAACTGTTTTTT.

The CDR3 loop reads CASRTSGLGANVLTF. The CDR3 DNA reads TGTGCCAGCAGAACATCAGGCTTGGGGGCCAACGTCCTGACTTTC. This chain uses TRBV6-1 with TRBJ2-6; D unclear. The ends were cut back, 6 bases at V and 4 bases at J, with 13 bases in the middle. The CDR3 sequence is 15 residues long. The germline CDR1 and CDR2 sequences are MNHNS and SASEGT.